This T cell receptor (beta chain) came from a study of cytomegalovirus exposure and HLA in healthy donors. The study's findings and limits: A later analysis reportedly identified an Asian-associated ancestry cluster as carrying fewer N-insertions than the 666-donor mean. Specificity for CMV antigens was confirmed in vitro for a few of the CMV-associated chains. Of the V segments, some could not be distinguished, including TRBV6-2 and TRBV6-3, and were excluded.

Regarding this clone: The antigen is unknown.

Trimming took 2 bases from V and 2 from J, leaving 4 bases between them. The length of the CDR3 is 13 residues. Germline V CDR1 and CDR2: SGDLS, YYNGEE. It was with 60 Vbeta and 13 Jbeta primers that the PCR ran. Repertoires were generated with immunoSEQ multiplex PCR, while TCRdb's copy carries only in-frame clones and drops some. The data show around 110,000 clones, with 60% to 80% seen just once and about 2% held by the top ten. The sequenced material came from PBMCs. The sequence came from a man aged 18-30 years in good health and CMV-seronegative. The chain uses TRBV9 and TRBJ1-4; D is undetermined. For the CDR3, the DNA is TGTGCCAGCAGCGTCGGTACTAATGAAAAACTGTTTTTT. Translation: CASSVGTNEKLFF.